Given below is one T cell receptor (beta chain) in context. The data were produced by immunoSEQ multiplex PCR, yet TCRdb's version contains in-frame clones alone and is incomplete. The sample has roughly 170,000 clones; approximately 87% are singletons. The data belong to a study of blood T cell repertoires in COVID-19. The CDR3 has 16 residues. Trimming cost V 1 base and J 7 bases, with 16 bases left between them. CDR1 and CDR2 from the germline V gene are LNHNV and YYDKDF (reference sequence). V and J are TRBV15 and TRBJ1-4; TRBD1 is a possible D gene (6 bases). The origin of this receptor is a man in his 70s with active or convalescent COVID-19. Sequenced sample: peripheral blood. CDR3 bases: TGTGCCACCAGCAGAGGGGGAACAGGGACCGCTGAAAAACTGTTTTTT. Its protein is CATSRGGTGTAEKLFF.